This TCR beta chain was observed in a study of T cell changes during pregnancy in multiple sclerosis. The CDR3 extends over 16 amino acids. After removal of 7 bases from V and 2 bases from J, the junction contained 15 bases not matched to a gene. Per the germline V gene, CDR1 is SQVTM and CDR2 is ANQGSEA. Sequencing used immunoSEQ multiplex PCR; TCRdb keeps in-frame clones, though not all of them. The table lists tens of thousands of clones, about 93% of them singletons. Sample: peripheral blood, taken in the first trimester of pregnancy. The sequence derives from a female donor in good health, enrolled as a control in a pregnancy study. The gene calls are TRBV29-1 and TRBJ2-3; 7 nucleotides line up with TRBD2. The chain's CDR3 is CSALGGIYEYTDTQYF. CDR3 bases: TGCAGCGCCCTCGGGGGGATTTATGAGTACACAGATACGCAGTATTTT.